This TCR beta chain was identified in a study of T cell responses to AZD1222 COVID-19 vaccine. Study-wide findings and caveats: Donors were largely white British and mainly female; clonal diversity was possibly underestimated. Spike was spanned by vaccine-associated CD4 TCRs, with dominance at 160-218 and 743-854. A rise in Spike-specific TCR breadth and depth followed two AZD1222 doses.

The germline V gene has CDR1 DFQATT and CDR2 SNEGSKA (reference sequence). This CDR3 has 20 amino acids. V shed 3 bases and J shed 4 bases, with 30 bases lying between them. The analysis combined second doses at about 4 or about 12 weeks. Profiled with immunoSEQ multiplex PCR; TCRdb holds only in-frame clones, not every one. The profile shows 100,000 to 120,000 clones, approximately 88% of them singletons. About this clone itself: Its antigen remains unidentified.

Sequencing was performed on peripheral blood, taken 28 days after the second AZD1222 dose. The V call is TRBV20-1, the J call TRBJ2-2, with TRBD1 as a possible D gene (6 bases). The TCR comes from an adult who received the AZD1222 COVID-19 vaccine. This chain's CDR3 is CSASTYVLTGRQVSTGELFF. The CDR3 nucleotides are TGCAGTGCTAGTACTTATGTATTAACAGGGCGGCAGGTAAGCACCGGGGAGCTGTTTTTT.